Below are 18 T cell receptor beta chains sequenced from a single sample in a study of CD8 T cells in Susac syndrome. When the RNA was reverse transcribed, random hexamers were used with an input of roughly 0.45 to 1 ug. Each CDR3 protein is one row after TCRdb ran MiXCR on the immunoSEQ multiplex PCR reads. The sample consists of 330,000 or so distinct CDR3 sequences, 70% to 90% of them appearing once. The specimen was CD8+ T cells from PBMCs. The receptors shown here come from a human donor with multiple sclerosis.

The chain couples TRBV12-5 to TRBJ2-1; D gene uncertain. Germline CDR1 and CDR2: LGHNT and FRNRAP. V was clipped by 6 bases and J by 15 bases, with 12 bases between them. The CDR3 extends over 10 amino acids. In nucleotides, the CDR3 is TGTGCTAGTGGCCTGGTAGCCCCGTTCTTC. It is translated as CASGLVAPFF.

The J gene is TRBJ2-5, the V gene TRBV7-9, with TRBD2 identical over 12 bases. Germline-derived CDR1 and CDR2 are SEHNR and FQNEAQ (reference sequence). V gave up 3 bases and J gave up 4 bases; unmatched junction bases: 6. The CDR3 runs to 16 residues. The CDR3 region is CASSFRLAGVAETQYF. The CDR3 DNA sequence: TGTGCCAGCAGCTTTCGACTAGCGGGAGTGGCAGAGACCCAGTACTTC.

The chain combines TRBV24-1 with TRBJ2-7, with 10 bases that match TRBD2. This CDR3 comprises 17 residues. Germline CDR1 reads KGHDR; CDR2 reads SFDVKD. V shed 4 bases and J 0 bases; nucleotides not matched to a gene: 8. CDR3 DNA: TGTGCCACCAGTGACTCTACTAGCGGGACGGCCTCCTACGAGCAGTACTTC. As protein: CATSDSTSGTASYEQYF.

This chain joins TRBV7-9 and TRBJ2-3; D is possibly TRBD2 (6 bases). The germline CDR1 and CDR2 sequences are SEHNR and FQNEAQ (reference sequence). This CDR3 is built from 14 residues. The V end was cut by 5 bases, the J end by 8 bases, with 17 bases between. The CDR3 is CASSRLEGRGTQYF. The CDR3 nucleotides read TGTGCCAGCAGCCGACTAGAGGGAAGGGGTACGCAGTATTTT.

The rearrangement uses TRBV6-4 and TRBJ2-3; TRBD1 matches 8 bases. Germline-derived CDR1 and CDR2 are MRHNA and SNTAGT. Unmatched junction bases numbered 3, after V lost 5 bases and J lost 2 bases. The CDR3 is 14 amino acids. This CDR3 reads CASSLGQDTDTQYF. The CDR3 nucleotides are TGTGCCAGCAGTCTGGGACAGGACACAGATACGCAGTATTTT.

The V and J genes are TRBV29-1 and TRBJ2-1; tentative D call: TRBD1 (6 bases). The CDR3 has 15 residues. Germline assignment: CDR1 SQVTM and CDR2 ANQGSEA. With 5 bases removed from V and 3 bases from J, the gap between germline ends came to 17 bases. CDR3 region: CSVTGSPINYNEQFF. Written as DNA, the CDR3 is TGCAGCGTTACAGGGTCCCCTATTAACTACAATGAGCAGTTCTTC.

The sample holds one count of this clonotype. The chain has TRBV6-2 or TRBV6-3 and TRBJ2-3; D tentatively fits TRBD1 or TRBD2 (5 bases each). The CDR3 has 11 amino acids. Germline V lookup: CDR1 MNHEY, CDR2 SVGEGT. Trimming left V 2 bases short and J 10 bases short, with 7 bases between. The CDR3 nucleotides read TGTGCCAGCAGTTACGGGGGAGCGCAGTATTTT. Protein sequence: CASSYGGAQYF.

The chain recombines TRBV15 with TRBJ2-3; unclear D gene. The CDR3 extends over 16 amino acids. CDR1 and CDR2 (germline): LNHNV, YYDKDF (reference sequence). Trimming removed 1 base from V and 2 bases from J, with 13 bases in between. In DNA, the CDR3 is TGTGCCACCAGCAGAGCACTTAACGGAGTCACAGATACGCAGTATTTT. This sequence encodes CATSRALNGVTDTQYF.

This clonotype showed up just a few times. The CDR3 DNA follows: TGTGCCAGCAGCGTAGTCGGGACTAACACAGATACGCAGTATTTT. Protein: CASSVVGTNTDTQYF. This sequence joins TRBV9 and TRBJ2-3, with TRBD2 identical over 7 bases. CDR1 is SGDLS and CDR2 is YYNGEE in the germline V gene. CDR3 length: 15 amino acids. Unmatched junction bases numbered 3, after V lost 0 bases and J lost 2 bases.

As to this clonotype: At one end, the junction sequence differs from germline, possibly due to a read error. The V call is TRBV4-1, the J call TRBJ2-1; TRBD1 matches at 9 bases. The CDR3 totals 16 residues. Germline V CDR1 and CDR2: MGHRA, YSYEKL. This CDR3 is CASSEEWDREFNEQFF. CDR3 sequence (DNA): TGCGCCAGCAGCGAAGAGTGGGACAGGGAATTCAATGAGCAGTTCTTC.

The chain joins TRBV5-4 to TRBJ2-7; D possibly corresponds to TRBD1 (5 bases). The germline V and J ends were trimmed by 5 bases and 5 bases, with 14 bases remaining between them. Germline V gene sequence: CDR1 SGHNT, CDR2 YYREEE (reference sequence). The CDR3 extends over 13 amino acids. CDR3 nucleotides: TGTGCCAGCAGTTCCGCCGACAGAAACGAGCAGTACTTC. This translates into CASSSADRNEQYF.

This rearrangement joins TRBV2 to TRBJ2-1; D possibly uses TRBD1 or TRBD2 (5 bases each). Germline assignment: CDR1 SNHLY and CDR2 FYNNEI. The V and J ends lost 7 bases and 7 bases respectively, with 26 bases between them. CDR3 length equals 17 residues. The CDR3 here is CASTPRAWTIKGNEQFF. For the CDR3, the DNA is TGTGCCAGCACCCCGAGGGCTTGGACCATCAAGGGGAATGAGCAGTTCTTC.

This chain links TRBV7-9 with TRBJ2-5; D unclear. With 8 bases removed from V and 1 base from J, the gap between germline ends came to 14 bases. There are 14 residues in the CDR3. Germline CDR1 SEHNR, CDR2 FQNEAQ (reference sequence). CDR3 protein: CASRKGGLQETQYF. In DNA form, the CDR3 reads TGTGCCAGCCGCAAAGGTGGCCTCCAAGAGACCCAGTACTTC.

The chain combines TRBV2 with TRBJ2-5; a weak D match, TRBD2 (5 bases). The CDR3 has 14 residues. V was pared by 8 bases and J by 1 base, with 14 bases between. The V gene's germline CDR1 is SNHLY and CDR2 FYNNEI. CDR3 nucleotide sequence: TGTGCCAGCCTGGATCCGCGGGTCCAAGAGACCCAGTACTTC. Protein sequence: CASLDPRVQETQYF.

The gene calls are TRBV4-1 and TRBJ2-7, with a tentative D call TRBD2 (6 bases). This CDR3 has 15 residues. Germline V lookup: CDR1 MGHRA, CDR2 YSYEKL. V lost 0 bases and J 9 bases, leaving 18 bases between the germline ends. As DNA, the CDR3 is TGCGCCAGCAGCCAAGATAGTGCGGGGTTGGGACGGCAGTACTTC. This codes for CASSQDSAGLGRQYF.

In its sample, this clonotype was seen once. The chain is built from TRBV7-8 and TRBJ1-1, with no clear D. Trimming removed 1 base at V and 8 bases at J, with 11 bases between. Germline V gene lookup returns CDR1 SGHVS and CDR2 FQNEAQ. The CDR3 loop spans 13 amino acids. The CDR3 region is CASSLGAAQEAFF. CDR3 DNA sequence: TGTGCCAGCAGCTTAGGGGCGGCACAGGAAGCTTTCTTT.

The CDR3 loop reads CASSLGARSGTGELFF. In DNA form, the CDR3 reads TGTGCCAGTAGTCTAGGGGCGCGTTCGGGCACCGGGGAGCTGTTTTTT. The V and J genes are TRBV19 and TRBJ2-2, with a weak D call TRBD1 (5 bases). CDR3 length: 16 residues. CDR1 LNHDA and CDR2 SQIVND come from the germline V gene (reference sequence). V dropped 5 bases and J dropped 4 bases, with 17 bases sitting between them.

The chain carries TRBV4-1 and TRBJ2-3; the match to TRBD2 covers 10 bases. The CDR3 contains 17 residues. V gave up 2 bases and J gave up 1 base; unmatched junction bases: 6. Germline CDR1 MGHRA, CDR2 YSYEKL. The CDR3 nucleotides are TGCGCCAGCAGCCAAAGGGCTCTAGCGGGGGGCACAGATACGCAGTATTTT. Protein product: CASSQRALAGGTDTQYF.